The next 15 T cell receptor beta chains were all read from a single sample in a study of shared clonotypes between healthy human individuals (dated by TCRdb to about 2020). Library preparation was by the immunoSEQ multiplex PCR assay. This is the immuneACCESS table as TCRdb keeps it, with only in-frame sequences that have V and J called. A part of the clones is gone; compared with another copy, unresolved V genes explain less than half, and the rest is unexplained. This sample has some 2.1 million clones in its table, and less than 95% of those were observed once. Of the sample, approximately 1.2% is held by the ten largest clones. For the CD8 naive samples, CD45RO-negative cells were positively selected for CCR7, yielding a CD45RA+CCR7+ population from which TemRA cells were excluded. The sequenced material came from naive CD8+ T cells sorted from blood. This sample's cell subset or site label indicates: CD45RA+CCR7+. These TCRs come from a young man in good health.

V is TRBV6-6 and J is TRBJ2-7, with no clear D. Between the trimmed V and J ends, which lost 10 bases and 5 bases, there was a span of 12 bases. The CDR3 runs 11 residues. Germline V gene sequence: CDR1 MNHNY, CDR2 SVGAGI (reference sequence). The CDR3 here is CATPTVHEQYF. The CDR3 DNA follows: TGTGCCACCCCGACGGTACACGAGCAGTACTTC.

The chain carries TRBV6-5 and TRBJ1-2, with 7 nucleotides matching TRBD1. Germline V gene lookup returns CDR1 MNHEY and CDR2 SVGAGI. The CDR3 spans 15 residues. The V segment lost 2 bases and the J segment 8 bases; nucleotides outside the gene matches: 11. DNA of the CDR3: TGTGCCAGCAGTTACCATCCAGGGGGAACGGCAGGCTACACCTTC. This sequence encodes CASSYHPGGTAGYTF.

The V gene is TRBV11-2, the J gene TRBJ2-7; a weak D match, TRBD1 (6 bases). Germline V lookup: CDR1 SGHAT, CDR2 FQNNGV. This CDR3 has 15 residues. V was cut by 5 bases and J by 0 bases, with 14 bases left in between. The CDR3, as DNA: TGTGCCAGCAGCCCTGGACAGTACTACTCCTACGAGCAGTACTTC. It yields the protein CASSPGQYYSYEQYF. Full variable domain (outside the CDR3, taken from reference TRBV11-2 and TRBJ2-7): EAGVAQSPRYKIIEKRQSVAFWCNPISGHATLYWYQQILGQGPKLLIQFQNNGVVDDSQLPKDRFSAERLKGVDSTLKIQPAKLEDSAVYLCASSPGQYYSYEQYFGPGTRLTVT.

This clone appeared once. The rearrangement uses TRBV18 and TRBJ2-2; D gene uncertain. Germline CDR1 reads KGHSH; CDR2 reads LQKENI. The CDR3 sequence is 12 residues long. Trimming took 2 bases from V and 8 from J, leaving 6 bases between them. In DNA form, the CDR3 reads TGTGCCAGCTCACCAGAAGTTGGGGAGCTGTTTTTT. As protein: CASSPEVGELFF.

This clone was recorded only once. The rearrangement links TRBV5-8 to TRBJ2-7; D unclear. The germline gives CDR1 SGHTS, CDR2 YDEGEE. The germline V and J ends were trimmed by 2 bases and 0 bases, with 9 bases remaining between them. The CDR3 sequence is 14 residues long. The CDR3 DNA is TGTGCCAGCAGCTTAGATTACAGCTCCTACGAGCAGTACTTC. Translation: CASSLDYSSYEQYF.

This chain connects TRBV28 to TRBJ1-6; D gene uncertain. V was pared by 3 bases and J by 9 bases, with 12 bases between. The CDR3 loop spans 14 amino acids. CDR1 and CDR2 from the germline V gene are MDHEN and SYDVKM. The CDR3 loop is CASSLRAAGSPLHF. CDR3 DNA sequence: TGTGCCAGCAGTTTGAGGGCCGCGGGTTCACCCCTCCACTTT.

The CDR3 DNA reads TGTGCCAGCAGTGAAGCCAGGGGGCATATCCTCTATGGCTACACCTTC. It codes for CASSEARGHILYGYTF. The chain employs TRBV2 and TRBJ1-2, with 8 bases aligning to TRBD1. The CDR3 contains 16 residues. V shed 0 bases and J 4 bases; nucleotides not matched to a gene: 7. CDR1 SNHLY and CDR2 FYNNEI come from the germline V gene.

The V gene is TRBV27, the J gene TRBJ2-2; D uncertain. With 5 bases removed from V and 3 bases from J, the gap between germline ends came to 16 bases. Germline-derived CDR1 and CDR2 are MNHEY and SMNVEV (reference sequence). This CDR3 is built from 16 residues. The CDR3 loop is CASSPTVFTYTGELFF. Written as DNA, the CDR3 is TGTGCCAGCAGTCCTACAGTGTTCACCTACACCGGGGAGCTGTTTTTT.

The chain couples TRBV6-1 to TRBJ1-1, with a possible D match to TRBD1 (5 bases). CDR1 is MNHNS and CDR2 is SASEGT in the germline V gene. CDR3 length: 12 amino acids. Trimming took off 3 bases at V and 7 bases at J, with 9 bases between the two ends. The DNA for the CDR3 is TGTGCCAGCAGTGAGATGGGGCTTGAAGCTTTCTTT. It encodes CASSEMGLEAFF.

The CDR3 spells CATSSTGGLGQPQHF. For the CDR3, the DNA is TGTGCCACCAGCAGCACAGGGGGCTTGGGTCAGCCCCAGCATTTT. This rearrangement joins TRBV15 to TRBJ1-5; 9 positions match TRBD1. The germline CDR1 and CDR2 sequences are LNHNV and YYDKDF (reference sequence). The CDR3 is 15 residues long. V shed 3 bases and J 6 bases; nucleotides not matched to a gene: 6.

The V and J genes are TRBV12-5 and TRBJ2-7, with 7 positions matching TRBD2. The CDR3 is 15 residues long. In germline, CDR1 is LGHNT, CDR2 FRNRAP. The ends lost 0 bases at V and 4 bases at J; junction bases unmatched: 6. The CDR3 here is CASGLVGASGYEQYF. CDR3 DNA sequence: TGTGCTAGTGGTTTGGTAGGGGCTAGCGGATACGAGCAGTACTTC. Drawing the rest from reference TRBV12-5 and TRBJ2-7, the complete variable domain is DARVTQTPRHKVTEMGQEVTMRCQPILGHNTVFWYRQTMMQGLELLAYFRNRAPLDDSGMPKDRFSAEMPDATLATLKIQPSEPRDSAVYFCASGLVGASGYEQYFGPGTRLTVT.

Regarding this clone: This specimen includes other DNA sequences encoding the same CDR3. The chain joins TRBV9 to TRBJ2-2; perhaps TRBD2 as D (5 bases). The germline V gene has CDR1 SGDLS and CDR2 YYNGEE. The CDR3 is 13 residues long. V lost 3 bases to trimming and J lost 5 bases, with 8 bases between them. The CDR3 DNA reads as TGTGCCAGCAGCGCCGAGGGAACCGGGGAGCTGTTTTTT. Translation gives CASSAEGTGELFF.

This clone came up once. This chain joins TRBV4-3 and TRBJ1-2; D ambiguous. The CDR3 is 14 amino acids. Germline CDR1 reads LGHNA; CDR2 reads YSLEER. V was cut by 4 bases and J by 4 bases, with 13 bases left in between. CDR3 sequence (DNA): TGCGCCAGCAGCCCCTTGGAGGGATCCTATGGCTACACCTTC. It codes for CASSPLEGSYGYTF.

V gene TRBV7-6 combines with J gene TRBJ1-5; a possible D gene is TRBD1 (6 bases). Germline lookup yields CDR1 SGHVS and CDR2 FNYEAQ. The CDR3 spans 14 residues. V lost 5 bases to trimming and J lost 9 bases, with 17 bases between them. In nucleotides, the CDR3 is TGTGCCAGCAGCGAGGGGGGCAGCCGAGGGCCCCAGCATTTT. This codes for CASSEGGSRGPQHF.

The CDR3 loop reads CASSLGWGWTGDSPLHF. In DNA form, the CDR3 reads TGTGCCAGCAGCCTGGGTTGGGGGTGGACAGGGGATTCACCCCTCCACTTT. The rearrangement uses TRBV5-4 and TRBJ1-6, with TRBD1 matching over 9 bases. V was pared by 4 bases and J by 8 bases, with 13 bases of the junction left unmatched. CDR1 and CDR2 (germline): SGHNT, YYREEE (reference sequence). The CDR3 covers 17 residues.